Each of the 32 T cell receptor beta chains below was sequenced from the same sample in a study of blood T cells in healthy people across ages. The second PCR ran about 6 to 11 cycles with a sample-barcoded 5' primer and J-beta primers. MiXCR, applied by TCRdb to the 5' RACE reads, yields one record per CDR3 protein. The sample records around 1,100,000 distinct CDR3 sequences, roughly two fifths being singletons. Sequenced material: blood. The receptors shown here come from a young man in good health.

The CDR3 protein is CASSFEQGAFAEAFF. For the CDR3, the DNA is TGCGCCAGCAGCTTTGAACAGGGGGCGTTCGCTGAAGCTTTCTTT. The genes are TRBV5-1 and TRBJ1-1, with TRBD1 identical over 9 bases. With V trimmed by 2 bases and J by 6 bases, 8 bases remained unmatched. The CDR3 covers 15 residues. Germline V gene data show CDR1 as SGHRS and CDR2 as YFSETQ.

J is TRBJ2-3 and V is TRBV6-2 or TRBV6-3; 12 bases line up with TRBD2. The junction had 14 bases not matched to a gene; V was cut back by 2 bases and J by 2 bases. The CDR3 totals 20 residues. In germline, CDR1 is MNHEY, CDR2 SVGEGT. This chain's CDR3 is CASSYTGRLAGAPLTDTQYF. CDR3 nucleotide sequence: TGTGCCAGCAGTTACACGGGCCGACTAGCGGGGGCCCCGCTCACAGATACGCAGTATTTT.

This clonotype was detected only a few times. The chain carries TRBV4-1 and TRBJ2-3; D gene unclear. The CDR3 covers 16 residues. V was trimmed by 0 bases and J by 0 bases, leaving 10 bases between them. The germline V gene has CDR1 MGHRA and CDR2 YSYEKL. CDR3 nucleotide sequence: TGCGCCAGCAGCCAAGAGCACGCAGCTAGCACAGATACGCAGTATTTT. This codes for CASSQEHAASTDTQYF.

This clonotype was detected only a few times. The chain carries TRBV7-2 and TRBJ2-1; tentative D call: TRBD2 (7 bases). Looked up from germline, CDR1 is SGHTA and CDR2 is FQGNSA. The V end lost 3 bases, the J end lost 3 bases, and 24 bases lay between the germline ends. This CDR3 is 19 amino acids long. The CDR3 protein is CASSLGRGPAGLRYNEQFF. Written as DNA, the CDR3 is TGTGCCAGCAGCTTGGGGCGGGGGCCGGCCGGACTCCGCTACAATGAGCAGTTCTTC.

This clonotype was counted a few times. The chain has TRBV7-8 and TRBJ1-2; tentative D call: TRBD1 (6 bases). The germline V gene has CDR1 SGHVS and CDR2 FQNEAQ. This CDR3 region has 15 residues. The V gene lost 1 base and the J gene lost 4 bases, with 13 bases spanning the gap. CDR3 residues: CASSLDGGLGYGYTF. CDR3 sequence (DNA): TGTGCCAGCAGCTTAGACGGGGGGCTCGGCTATGGCTACACCTTC. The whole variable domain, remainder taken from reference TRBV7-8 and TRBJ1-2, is GAGVSQSPRYKVAKRGQDVALRCDPISGHVSLFWYQQALGQGPEFLTYFQNEAQLDKSGLPSDRFFAERPEGSVSTLKIQRTQQEDSAVYLCASSLDGGLGYGYTFGSGTRLTVV.

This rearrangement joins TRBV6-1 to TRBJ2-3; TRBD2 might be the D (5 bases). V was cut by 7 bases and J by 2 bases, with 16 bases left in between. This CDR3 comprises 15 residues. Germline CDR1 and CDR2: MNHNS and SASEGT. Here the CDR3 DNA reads TGTGCCAGCACTGGGCAGCGGAGCCCCACAGATACGCAGTATTTT. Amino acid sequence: CASTGQRSPTDTQYF.

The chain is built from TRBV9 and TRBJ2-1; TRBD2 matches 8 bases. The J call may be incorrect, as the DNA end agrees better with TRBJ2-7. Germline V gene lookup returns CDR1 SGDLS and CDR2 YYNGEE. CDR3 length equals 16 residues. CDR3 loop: CASSRWRGDSYNEQYF. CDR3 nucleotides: TGTGCCAGCTCTCGATGGCGGGGGGACTCATACAATGAGCAGTACTTC.

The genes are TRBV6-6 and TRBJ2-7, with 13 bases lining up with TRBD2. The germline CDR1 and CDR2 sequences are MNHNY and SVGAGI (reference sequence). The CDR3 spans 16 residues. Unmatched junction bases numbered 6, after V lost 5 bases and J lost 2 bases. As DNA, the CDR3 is TGTGCCAGCAGTAGGGGAACTAGCGGGGGGGCCTACGAGCAGTACTTC. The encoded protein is CASSRGTSGGAYEQYF.

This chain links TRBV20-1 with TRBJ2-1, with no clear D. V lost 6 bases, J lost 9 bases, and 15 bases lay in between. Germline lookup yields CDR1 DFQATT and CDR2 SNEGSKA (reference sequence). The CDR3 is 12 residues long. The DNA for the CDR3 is TGCAGTGCCGGGCTCCTAACAACTGAGCAGTTCTTC. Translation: CSAGLLTTEQFF.

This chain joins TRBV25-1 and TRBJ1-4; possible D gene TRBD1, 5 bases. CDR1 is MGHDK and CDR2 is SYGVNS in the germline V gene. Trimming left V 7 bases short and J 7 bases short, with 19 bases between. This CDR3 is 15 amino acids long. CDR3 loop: CASTTTTGTGEKLFF. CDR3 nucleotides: TGTGCCAGCACCACCACCACAGGCACCGGTGAAAAACTGTTTTTT.

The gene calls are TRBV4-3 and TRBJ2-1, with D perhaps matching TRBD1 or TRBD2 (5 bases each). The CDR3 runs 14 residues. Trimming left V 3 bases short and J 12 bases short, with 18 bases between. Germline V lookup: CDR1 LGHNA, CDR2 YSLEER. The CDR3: CASSHLGVPSGQFF. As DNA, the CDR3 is TGCGCCAGCAGCCACCTGGGGGTTCCCTCGGGGCAGTTCTTC.

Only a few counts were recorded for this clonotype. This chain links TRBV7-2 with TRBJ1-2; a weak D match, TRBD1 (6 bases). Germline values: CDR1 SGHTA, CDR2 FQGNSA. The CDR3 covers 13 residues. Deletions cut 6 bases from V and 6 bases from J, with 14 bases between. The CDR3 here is CASRPPQGDGYTF. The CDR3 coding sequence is TGTGCCAGCAGACCTCCACAGGGAGATGGCTACACCTTC. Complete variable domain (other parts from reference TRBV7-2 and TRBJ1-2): GAGVSQSPSNKVTEKGKDVELRCDPISGHTALYWYRQSLGQGLEFLIYFQGNSAPDKSGLPSDRFSAERTGGSVSTLTIQRTQQEDSAVYLCASRPPQGDGYTFGSGTRLTVV.

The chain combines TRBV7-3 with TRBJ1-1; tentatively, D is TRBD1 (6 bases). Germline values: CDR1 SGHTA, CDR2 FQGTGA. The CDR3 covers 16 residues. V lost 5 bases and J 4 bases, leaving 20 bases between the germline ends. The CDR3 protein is CASSPSSGVEGTEAFF. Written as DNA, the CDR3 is TGTGCCAGCAGCCCGTCCTCAGGGGTGGAAGGCACTGAAGCTTTCTTT.

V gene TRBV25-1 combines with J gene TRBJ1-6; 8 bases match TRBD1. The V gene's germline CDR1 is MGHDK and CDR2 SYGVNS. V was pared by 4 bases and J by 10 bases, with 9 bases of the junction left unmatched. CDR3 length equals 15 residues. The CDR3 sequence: CASSVRGQGGSPLHF. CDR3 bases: TGTGCCAGCAGTGTCAGGGGGCAGGGAGGGTCACCCCTCCACTTT.

The CDR3 nucleotides read TGCAGCGTTGATGAGGGGCCGGAGTACACTGAAGCTTTCTTT. This sequence encodes CSVDEGPEYTEAFF. The chain joins TRBV29-1 to TRBJ1-1; weak D call: TRBD1 (5 bases). Germline values: CDR1 SQVTM, CDR2 ANQGSEA. The CDR3 is made up of 14 amino acids. Trimming left V 3 bases short and J 3 bases short, with 14 bases between.

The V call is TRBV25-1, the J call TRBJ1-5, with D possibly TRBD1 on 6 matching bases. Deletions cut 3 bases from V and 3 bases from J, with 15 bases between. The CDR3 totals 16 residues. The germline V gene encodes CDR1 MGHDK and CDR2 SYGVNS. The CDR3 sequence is CASSEFGGGNNQPQHF. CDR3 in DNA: TGTGCCAGCAGTGAGTTCGGTGGGGGCAACAATCAGCCCCAGCATTTT.

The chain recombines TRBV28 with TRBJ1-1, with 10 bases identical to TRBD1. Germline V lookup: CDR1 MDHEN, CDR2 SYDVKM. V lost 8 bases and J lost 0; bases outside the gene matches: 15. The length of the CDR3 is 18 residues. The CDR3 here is CASQFSLSTGGLNTEAFF. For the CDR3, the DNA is TGTGCCAGCCAATTTAGTCTTTCGACAGGGGGCTTGAACACTGAAGCTTTCTTT.

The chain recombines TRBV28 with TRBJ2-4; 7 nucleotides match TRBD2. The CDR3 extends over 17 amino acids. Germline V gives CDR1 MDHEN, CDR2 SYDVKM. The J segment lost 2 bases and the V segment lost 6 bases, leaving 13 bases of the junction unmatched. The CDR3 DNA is TGTGCCAGCAGCTGGGACTACGAAAATATAACCAAAAACATTCAGTACTTC. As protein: CASSWDYENITKNIQYF. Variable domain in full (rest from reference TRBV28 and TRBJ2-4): DVKVTQSSRYLVKRTGEKVFLECVQDMDHENMFWYRQDPGLGLRLIYFSYDVKMKEKGDIPEGYSVSREKKERFSLILESASTNQTSMYLCASSWDYENITKNIQYFGAGTRLSVL.

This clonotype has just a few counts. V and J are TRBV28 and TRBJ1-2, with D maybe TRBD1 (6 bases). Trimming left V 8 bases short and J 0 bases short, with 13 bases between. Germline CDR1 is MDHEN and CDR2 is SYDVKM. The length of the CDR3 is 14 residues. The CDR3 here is CASFQGRANYGYTF. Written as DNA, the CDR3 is TGTGCCAGCTTTCAGGGGCGAGCTAACTATGGCTACACCTTC.

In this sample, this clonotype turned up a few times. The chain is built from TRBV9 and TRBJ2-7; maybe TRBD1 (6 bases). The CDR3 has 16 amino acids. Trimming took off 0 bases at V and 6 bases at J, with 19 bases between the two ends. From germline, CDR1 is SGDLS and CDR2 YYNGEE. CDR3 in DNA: TGTGCCAGCAGCGTAGAACCAGGGGCCCCTCCGGGCGAGCAGTACTTC. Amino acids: CASSVEPGAPPGEQYF.

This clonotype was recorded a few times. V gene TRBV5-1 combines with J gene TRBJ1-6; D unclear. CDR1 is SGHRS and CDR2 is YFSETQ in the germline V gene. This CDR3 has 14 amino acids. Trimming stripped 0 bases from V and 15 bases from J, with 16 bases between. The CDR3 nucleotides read TGCGCCAGCAGCTTGGACATGGAGGCATCTCTCCTCCACTTT. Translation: CASSLDMEASLLHF.

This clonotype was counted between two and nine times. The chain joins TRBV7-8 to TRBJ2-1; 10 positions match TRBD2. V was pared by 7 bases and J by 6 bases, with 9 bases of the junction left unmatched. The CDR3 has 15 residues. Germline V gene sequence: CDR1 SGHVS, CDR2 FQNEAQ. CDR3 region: CASTQRASGGNEQFF. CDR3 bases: TGTGCCAGCACCCAGAGGGCTAGCGGGGGCAATGAGCAGTTCTTC.

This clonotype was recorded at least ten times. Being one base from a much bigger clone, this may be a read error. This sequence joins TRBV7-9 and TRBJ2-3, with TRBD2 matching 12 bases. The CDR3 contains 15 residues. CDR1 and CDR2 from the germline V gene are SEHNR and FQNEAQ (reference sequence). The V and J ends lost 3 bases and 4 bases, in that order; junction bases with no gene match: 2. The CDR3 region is CASSLTSGGPDTQYF. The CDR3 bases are TGTGCCAGCAGCTTGACTAGCGGGGGCCCAGATACGCAGTATTTT.

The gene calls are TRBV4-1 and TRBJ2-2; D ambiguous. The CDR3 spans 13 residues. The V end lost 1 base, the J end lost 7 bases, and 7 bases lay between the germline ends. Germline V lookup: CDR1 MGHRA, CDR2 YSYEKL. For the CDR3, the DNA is TGCGCCAGCAGCCAAGGTCTCAACGGGGAGCTGTTTTTT. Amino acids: CASSQGLNGELFF.

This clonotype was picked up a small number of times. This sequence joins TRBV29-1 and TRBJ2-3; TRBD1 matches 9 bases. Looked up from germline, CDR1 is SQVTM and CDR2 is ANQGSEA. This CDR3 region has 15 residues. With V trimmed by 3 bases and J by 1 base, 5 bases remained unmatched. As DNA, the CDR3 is TGCAGCGTTGAGCGGACAGGGGTGGGCACAGATACGCAGTATTTT. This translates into CSVERTGVGTDTQYF.

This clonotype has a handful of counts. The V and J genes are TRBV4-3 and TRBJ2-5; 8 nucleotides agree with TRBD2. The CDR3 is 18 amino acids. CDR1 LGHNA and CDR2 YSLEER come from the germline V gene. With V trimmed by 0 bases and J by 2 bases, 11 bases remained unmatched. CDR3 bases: TGCGCCAGCAGCCAAGATCGGGGGGGGATAATTGGACAAGAGACCCAGTACTTC. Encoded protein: CASSQDRGGIIGQETQYF.

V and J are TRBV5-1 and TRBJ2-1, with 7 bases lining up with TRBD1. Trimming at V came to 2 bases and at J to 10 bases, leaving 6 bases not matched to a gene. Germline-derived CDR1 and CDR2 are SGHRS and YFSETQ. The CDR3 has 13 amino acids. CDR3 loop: CASSFTGAREQFF. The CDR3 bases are TGCGCCAGCAGCTTCACAGGGGCCCGAGAGCAGTTCTTC.

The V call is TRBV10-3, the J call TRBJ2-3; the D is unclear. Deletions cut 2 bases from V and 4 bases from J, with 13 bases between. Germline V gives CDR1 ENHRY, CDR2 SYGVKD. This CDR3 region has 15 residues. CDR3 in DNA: TGTGCCATCAGTGAGGGCAACACAGACGCAGATACGCAGTATTTT. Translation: CAISEGNTDADTQYF.

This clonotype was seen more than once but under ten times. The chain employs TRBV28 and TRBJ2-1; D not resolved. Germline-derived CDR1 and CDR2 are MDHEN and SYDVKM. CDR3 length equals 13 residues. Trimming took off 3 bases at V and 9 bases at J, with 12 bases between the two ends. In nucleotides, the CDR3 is TGTGCCAGCAGTTTGAACTCCCTAAGTGAGCAGTTCTTC. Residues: CASSLNSLSEQFF.

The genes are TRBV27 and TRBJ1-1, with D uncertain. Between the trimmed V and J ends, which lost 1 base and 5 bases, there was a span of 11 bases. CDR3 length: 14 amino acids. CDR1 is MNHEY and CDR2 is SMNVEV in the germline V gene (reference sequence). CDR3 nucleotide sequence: TGTGCCAGCAGTTTATTCGGGGTTGGAACTGAAGCTTTCTTT. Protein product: CASSLFGVGTEAFF.

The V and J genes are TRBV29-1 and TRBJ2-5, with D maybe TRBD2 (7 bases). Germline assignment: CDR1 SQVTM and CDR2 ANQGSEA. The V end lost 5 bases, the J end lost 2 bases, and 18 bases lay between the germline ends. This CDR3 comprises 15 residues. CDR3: CSVFPNEGGQETQYF. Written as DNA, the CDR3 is TGCAGCGTTTTCCCTAACGAGGGGGGGCAAGAGACCCAGTACTTC. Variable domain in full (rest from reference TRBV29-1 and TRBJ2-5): SAVISQKPSRDICQRGTSLTIQCQVDSQVTMMFWYRQQPGQSLTLIATANQGSEATYESGFVIDKFPISRPNLTFSTLTVSNMSPEDSSIYLCSVFPNEGGQETQYFGPGTRLLVL.

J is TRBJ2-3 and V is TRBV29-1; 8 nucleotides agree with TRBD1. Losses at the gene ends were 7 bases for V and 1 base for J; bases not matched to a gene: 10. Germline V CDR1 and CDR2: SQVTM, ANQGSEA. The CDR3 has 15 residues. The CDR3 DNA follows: TGCAGCGCTCGACAGACAGGGGAAGGCACAGATACGCAGTATTTT. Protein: CSARQTGEGTDTQYF.